This TCR beta chain originates from a study of cytomegalovirus exposure and HLA in healthy donors. Every donor was a healthy person donating bone marrow. In the PCR, 60 Vbeta and 13 Jbeta primers were used. Assay used: immunoSEQ multiplex PCR; TCRdb lists only in-frame clones, some missing. The sample table sets out more than 30,000 clones. Findings and limits, study-wide: The study had only CMV serostatus as immune exposure information. In a later analysis, HLA-C alleles had the fewest associated TCRs, DRB1 alleles the most. The listing of roughly 160 TCR beta chains classed them as cytomegalovirus-associated.

Deletions cut 6 bases from V and 2 bases from J, with 13 bases between. CDR1 is MGHRA, CDR2 YSYEKL, per germline. The CDR3 has 14 amino acids. About this clone itself: The antigen remains undetermined.

The chain recombines TRBV4-1 with TRBJ1-1; tentative D call: TRBD1 (5 bases). The sample taken for sequencing was PBMCs. The source is a man aged 40-49 years in good health and CMV-seropositive. CDR3 loop: CASRRQTTNTEAFF. The CDR3 region has the DNA TGCGCCAGCAGACGACAGACGACTAACACTGAAGCTTTCTTT.